The 27 T cell receptor beta chains given below trace back to one sample, sequenced in a study of T cells in Graves' hyperthyroidism and ophthalmopathy. Amplified TCR beta CDR3 regions derived from RNA transcripts. With the HTBI primer set, the TCR CDR3 went through a first round of RT-PCR. MiXCR was run by TCRdb on the multiplex PCR reads, yielding one entry per CDR3 protein. The top ten hold under 20% of the sample, which has about 500,000 distinct CDR3 sequences, roughly a sixth seen once. Specimen: blood. These receptor sequences come from a woman aged 18-29 years with Graves' hyperthyroidism.

A few counts support this clonotype. This chain joins TRBV7-2 and TRBJ2-1, with TRBD2 matching over 7 bases. With 5 bases clipped from V and 8 bases from J, the junction kept 3 bases outside the gene matches. Germline CDR1 SGHTA, CDR2 FQGNSA. The CDR3 is 12 amino acids. The CDR3 DNA reads as TGTGCCAGCAGCATGGGGAGGGATGAGCAGTTCTTC. This sequence encodes CASSMGRDEQFF.

This clonotype was counted at least ten times. The chain links TRBV30 to TRBJ2-5; TRBD2 agrees at 10 bases. CDR1 is GTSNPN, CDR2 SVGIG, per germline (reference sequence). Trimming at V came to 3 bases and at J to 4 bases, leaving 2 bases not matched to a gene. This CDR3 is built from 13 residues. CDR3 in DNA: TGTGCCTGGAGAATAGCGGGGGGAGAGACCCAGTACTTC. It codes for CAWRIAGGETQYF.

This clonotype was detected ten times or more. The V and J genes are TRBV20-1 and TRBJ2-7, with TRBD2 identical over 15 bases. Looked up from germline, CDR1 is DFQATT and CDR2 is SNEGSKA (reference sequence). This CDR3 region has 16 residues. After removal of 6 bases from V and 5 bases from J, the junction contained 11 bases not matched to a gene. The CDR3 spells CSATQGLAGGPHEQYF. DNA of the CDR3: TGCAGTGCCACCCAGGGACTAGCGGGAGGTCCCCACGAGCAGTACTTC.

This clonotype was observed a handful of times. The gene calls are TRBV5-1 and TRBJ2-2, with D hard to call. Germline CDR1 SGHRS, CDR2 YFSETQ. There are 12 residues in the CDR3. Trimming stripped 4 bases from V and 5 bases from J, with 6 bases between. CDR3 coding DNA: TGCGCCAGCAGCGGGCTGACCGGGGAGCTGTTTTTT. This encodes CASSGLTGELFF.

This chain connects TRBV6-1 to TRBJ1-5, with D hard to call. The V end was cut by 1 base, the J end by 9 bases, with 7 bases between. Germline CDR1 reads MNHNS; CDR2 reads SASEGT. The CDR3 spans 12 residues. CDR3 in amino acids: CASSEDPRPQHF. Here the CDR3 DNA reads TGTGCCAGCAGTGAAGACCCCAGGCCCCAGCATTTT.

The chain combines TRBV3-1 with TRBJ1-4; D is possibly TRBD1 (5 bases). The CDR3 runs to 18 residues. Trimming cost V 0 bases and J 0 bases, with 14 bases left between them. CDR1 LGHDT and CDR2 YNNKEL come from the germline V gene (reference sequence). CDR3 bases: TGTGCCAGCAGCCAAGATCCAGGGTCTGATACAACTAATGAAAAACTGTTTTTT. Amino acids: CASSQDPGSDTTNEKLFF.

This clonotype was picked up many times. The V gene is TRBV28, the J gene TRBJ2-3, with 7 bases matching TRBD1. CDR3 length equals 11 residues. J was trimmed by 6 bases and V by 6 bases; bases with no gene match: 0. Germline V gene lookup returns CDR1 MDHEN and CDR2 SYDVKM. CDR3 in amino acids: CASRTGDTQYF. CDR3 coding DNA: TGTGCCAGCAGGACAGGGGATACGCAGTATTTT.

This clonotype was seen many times. The chain uses TRBV20-1 and TRBJ2-5, with TRBD2 identical over 8 bases. The CDR3 extends over 14 amino acids. Germline CDR1 reads DFQATT; CDR2 reads SNEGSKA (reference sequence). Germline trimming cut 6 bases from V and 2 bases from J; bases unmatched to any gene: 8. The CDR3 nucleotides are TGCAGTGCGTCGACTAGCGTATATCAAGAGACCCAGTACTTC. Its protein product is CSASTSVYQETQYF.

Ten or more counts support this clonotype. The V call is TRBV12-3 or TRBV12-4, the J call TRBJ1-1, with TRBD1 matching 7 bases. The ends lost 6 bases at V and 1 base at J; junction bases unmatched: 8. CDR3 length: 15 residues. CDR3 sequence reads: CASSRGGFKNTEAFF. Here the CDR3 DNA reads TGTGCCAGCAGCAGAGGGGGCTTCAAGAACACTGAAGCTTTCTTT.

This clonotype was picked up a small number of times. The genes are TRBV6-1 and TRBJ1-5; no reliable D call. Deletions cut 6 bases from V and 10 bases from J, with 10 bases between. The CDR3 extends over 11 amino acids. The germline V gene has CDR1 MNHNS and CDR2 SASEGT. The CDR3 DNA is TGTGCCAGCAGAAATGCGGACCCCCAGCATTTT. It encodes CASRNADPQHF.

This clonotype was detected a few times. The CDR3 spells CASSLEFQGNTEAFF. CDR3 nucleotide sequence: TGTGCCAGCAGCTTAGAGTTTCAGGGGAACACTGAAGCTTTCTTT. The rearrangement joins TRBV7-8 to TRBJ1-1; TRBD1 is a possible D gene (5 bases). V lost 1 base, J lost 1 base, and 10 bases lay in between. CDR1 SGHVS and CDR2 FQNEAQ come from the germline V gene. The CDR3 is 15 amino acids.

The chain uses TRBV5-1 and TRBJ2-7, with TRBD2 matching 8 bases. Germline trimming cut 4 bases from V and 6 bases from J; bases unmatched to any gene: 12. The germline V gene encodes CDR1 SGHRS and CDR2 YFSETQ. The CDR3 loop spans 15 amino acids. As DNA, the CDR3 is TGCGCCAGCAGCGCGACCTTAAGCGGGAGCCGCGAGCAGTACTTC. Its translation is CASSATLSGSREQYF.

In its sample, this clonotype was seen many times. The rearrangement uses TRBV6-2 or TRBV6-3 and TRBJ2-5; D possibly corresponds to TRBD2 (6 bases). V gave up 5 bases and J gave up 11 bases, with 21 bases separating them. The CDR3 is 14 residues long. Germline V gives CDR1 MNHEY, CDR2 SVGEGT. CDR3 sequence: CASSRRDSNAPQYF. CDR3 in DNA: TGTGCCAGCAGTCGCCGGGACTCCAACGCGCCTCAGTACTTC.

This clonotype was detected many times. The genes are TRBV12-3 or TRBV12-4 and TRBJ1-1; the D gene is possibly TRBD1 (5 bases). Trimming took off 6 bases at V and 0 bases at J, with 14 bases between the two ends. This CDR3 comprises 15 residues. The CDR3 region is CASRSYRLMNTEAFF. The CDR3 DNA sequence: TGTGCCAGCAGAAGTTACAGGCTAATGAACACTGAAGCTTTCTTT.

This clonotype has a handful of counts. The chain uses TRBV6-1 and TRBJ1-5, with D possibly TRBD1 on 6 matching bases. The CDR3 has 13 residues. Looked up from germline, CDR1 is MNHNS and CDR2 is SASEGT. The CDR3: CAGSRGSNQPQHF. CDR3 coding DNA: TGTGCGGGATCCAGGGGAAGCAATCAGCCCCAGCATTTT.

This clonotype came up many times. The chain combines TRBV11-2 with TRBJ1-1; weak D call: TRBD1 (6 bases). Trimming took off 9 bases at V and 9 bases at J, with 14 bases between the two ends. CDR1 SGHAT and CDR2 FQNNGV come from the germline V gene. The CDR3 length is 11 residues. In DNA, the CDR3 is TGTGCCAGTGGGATTGGGGGCCAAGCTTTCTTT. Amino acid sequence: CASGIGGQAFF.

At least ten counts were recorded for this clonotype. V gene TRBV11-2 combines with J gene TRBJ1-1; a possible D gene is TRBD1 (6 bases). The ends were cut back, 1 base at V and 5 bases at J, with 17 bases in the middle. The CDR3 has 16 residues. The germline V gene has CDR1 SGHAT and CDR2 FQNNGV. The chain's CDR3 is CASSLGATGRWTEAFF. Written as DNA, the CDR3 is TGTGCCAGCAGCTTAGGTGCGACAGGTCGGTGGACTGAAGCTTTCTTT.

Many counts were recorded for this clonotype. This chain uses TRBV24-1 with TRBJ2-3, with TRBD2 identical over 8 bases. This CDR3 contains 19 residues. The V segment lost 0 bases and the J segment 2 bases; nucleotides outside the gene matches: 12. Germline V gene sequence: CDR1 KGHDR, CDR2 SFDVKD. CDR3 amino acids: CATSDLSFSAGGFTDTQYF. In DNA, the CDR3 is TGTGCCACCAGTGATTTGTCGTTTTCTGCGGGGGGTTTCACAGATACGCAGTATTTT.

The genes are TRBV20-1 and TRBJ2-7; either TRBD1 or TRBD2 may fit D (5 bases each). Trimming left V 4 bases short and J 6 bases short, with 16 bases between. Germline values: CDR1 DFQATT, CDR2 SNEGSKA (reference sequence). This CDR3 contains 13 residues. CDR3 region: CSAKLGTRAEQYF. DNA of the CDR3: TGCAGTGCTAAACTGGGGACGCGGGCCGAGCAGTACTTC.

Many counts were recorded for this clonotype. V is TRBV20-1 and J is TRBJ2-7; unclear D gene. The germline V and J ends were trimmed by 6 bases and 4 bases, with 16 bases remaining between them. Germline V lookup: CDR1 DFQATT, CDR2 SNEGSKA (reference sequence). This CDR3 spans 13 amino acids. CDR3 DNA sequence: TGCAGTGCAGCCCGAGGTTGGCTGTACGAGCAGTACTTC. This gives the protein CSAARGWLYEQYF.

This clonotype came up a few times. The CDR3: CASSPVDQETQYF. In DNA, the CDR3 is TGTGCCAGCAGTCCCGTTGACCAAGAGACCCAGTACTTC. This chain joins TRBV28 and TRBJ2-5; D is unresolved. V gave up 5 bases and J gave up 0 bases, with 7 bases separating them. The CDR3 loop spans 13 amino acids. CDR1 MDHEN and CDR2 SYDVKM come from the germline V gene.

This clonotype was observed at least ten times. V and J are TRBV2 and TRBJ1-2; D is ambiguous. Germline CDR1 is SNHLY and CDR2 is FYNNEI. V lost 6 bases, J lost 0 bases, and 8 bases lay in between. The CDR3 consists of 13 residues. This CDR3 is CASSSSANYGYTF. The CDR3 DNA sequence: TGTGCCAGCAGCAGCTCTGCTAACTATGGCTACACCTTC.

The sample holds many counts of this clonotype. The chain joins TRBV2 to TRBJ2-5; 8 bases agree with TRBD2. V was pared by 5 bases and J by 4 bases, with 9 bases of the junction left unmatched. The germline gives CDR1 SNHLY, CDR2 FYNNEI. The CDR3 has 15 amino acids. CDR3 region: CASSSAGVLTETQYF. Here the CDR3 DNA reads TGTGCCAGCAGTTCAGCGGGAGTTCTGACAGAGACCCAGTACTTC.

This clonotype was detected only a few times. The chain carries TRBV29-1 and TRBJ2-6, with D perhaps TRBD1 (5 bases). This CDR3 contains 15 residues. Germline V gene data show CDR1 as SQVTM and CDR2 as ANQGSEA. The ends were cut back, 4 bases at V and 1 base at J, with 11 bases in the middle. The CDR3 spells CSVGGAPSGANVLTF. The CDR3 DNA reads TGCAGCGTTGGGGGCGCTCCTTCTGGGGCCAACGTCCTGACTTTC.

This clonotype has only a few counts. This chain connects TRBV6-1 to TRBJ2-4; D is unresolved. V was trimmed by 6 bases and J by 2 bases, leaving 17 bases between them. Germline V gene sequence: CDR1 MNHNS, CDR2 SASEGT. This CDR3 spans 16 amino acids. The DNA for the CDR3 is TGTGCCAGCAGCCCATGGCCCCTCGGGTCCAAAAACATTCAGTACTTC. Its protein product is CASSPWPLGSKNIQYF.

At least ten counts were recorded for this clonotype. The J gene is TRBJ2-7, the V gene TRBV28, with a possible D match to TRBD1 (6 bases). Germline values: CDR1 MDHEN, CDR2 SYDVKM. V shed 1 base and J shed 3 bases, with 13 bases lying between them. This CDR3 comprises 15 residues. CDR3 nucleotides: TGTGCCAGCAGTTTATCGGACAGTAATGGCTACGAGCAGTACTTC. Its protein product is CASSLSDSNGYEQYF.

This clonotype was found a few times. The genes are TRBV5-1 and TRBJ2-3, with unresolved D. V was cut by 5 bases and J by 4 bases, with 8 bases left in between. This CDR3 is 12 amino acids long. The germline V gene encodes CDR1 SGHRS and CDR2 YFSETQ. As DNA, the CDR3 is TGCGCCAGCAGGGAGAATGCAGATACGCAGTATTTT. It translates to CASRENADTQYF.